This T cell receptor beta chain derives from a study of CD8 T cells in Susac syndrome (dated by TCRdb to the late 2010s). For the study in its entirety: Among the Susac syndrome patients who were sequenced, clinically active disease was present in five or six and clinical remission was observed in under ten. Susac syndrome patients were therapy-naive, on corticosteroids (some also receiving IVIg), or on IVIg alone at blood withdrawal. The study used repertoire sequencing to test whether antigen drove CD8+ T cell activation and differentiation in Susac syndrome.

RNA was extracted with the RNeasy kit and 0.5 to 1 ug was reverse transcribed using random hexamers. TCR beta CDR3 regions were amplified with the immunoSEQ multiplex PCR assay covering 54 Vbeta and 13 Jbeta segments. To correct PCR amplification bias, a synthetic template baseline was used for both primer optimization and computational correction. The source study handled its data this way. Reads were annotated to V, D and J genes per IMGT and analyzed with immunoSEQ Analyzer, keeping only productive sequences. Clonality was computed as one minus Shannon entropy normalized by log2 of the number of productive unique sequences. For each patient and control, public and private clones were evaluated among the 100 most prevalent clones. Clones were defined as Susac-specific when absent from the healthy and MS cohorts, from fewer than 1,200 published viral clones and from other ImmuneACCESS disease sequences. TCRdb reanalyzed the raw reads on its own, using fastp at Q25 for trimming and MiXCR for clone calling, and kept in-frame beta chains. Rows with one shared CDR3 protein collapse into an entry with the most common genes and DNA. Clone size and V and J calls follow TCRdb, not the original study. This sample holds 150,000 or so distinct CDR3 sequences; just under 95% were observed only once. The ten biggest clones cover 0.14% of the sample.

Summary of the overall study and its limitations: The number of individuals in the TCR sequencing and HLA analysis was acknowledged as relatively small. No clonal expansion was detected in the CD4+ T cell repertoire of Susac syndrome patients.

The cysteine opens and the phenylalanine closes a CDR3 of 13 amino acids. The sequence is cut down to CDR3 DNA, 39 bases in frame from base 1. As encoded in the germline V gene (reference sequence), CDR1 is DFQATT while CDR2 is SNEGSKA. V loses 6 bases at its end and J loses 9 bases; junction bases beyond the gene matches: 7. Comment on this clonotype: What antigen it recognizes has not been identified. No base-level quality is on record; no much larger clone is a single base apart.

Peripheral blood CD8+ and CD4+ T cells from healthy donors, Susac syndrome patients and multiple sclerosis patients were profiled by high-throughput TCR beta sequencing. Susac syndrome patients met recently defined diagnostic criteria for definite or probable disease. Bulk CD8+ and CD4+ T cells were purified magnetically by negative isolation, whereas CD8+ TEMRA cells were enriched by FACS. Blood was drawn into EDTA tubes, processed within 24 hours, and PBMCs were isolated by density gradient centrifugation. PBMCs intended for TCR sequencing were cryopreserved in liquid nitrogen and thawed later in a water bath at 37 degrees C. Purity of sorted or isolated CD4+, CD8+ and CD8+ TEMRA cells was at least 90%.

Sequenced material: CD4+ T cells from PBMCs. The chain is encoded by TRBV20-1 joined to TRBJ2-1, and TRBD2 aligns with 11 junction nucleotides. This receptor was obtained from a human donor with Susac syndrome. The base sequence is TGCAGTGCGGAGACTAGCGGGGTAGGTGAGCAGTTCTTC. The encoded protein is CSAETSGVGEQFF.